A single T cell receptor (beta chain) is shown here with its context. Only in-frame clones appear in the TCRdb table, and some are missing; sequencing was by immunoSEQ multiplex PCR. The sample records 65,000 to 95,000 clones, 85% being singletons. The sample belongs to a study of blood T cell repertoires in COVID-19. This receptor was identified in a man aged 80 or over with active or convalescent COVID-19. Sequenced sample: peripheral blood.

The CDR3 nucleotides read TGTGCCAGCAGCTTACGGACTAGCGGGGATACGCAGTATTTT. It encodes CASSLRTSGDTQYF. This chain joins TRBV13 and TRBJ2-3; 11 bases agree with TRBD2. Per the germline V gene, CDR1 is PRHDT and CDR2 is FYEKMQ (reference sequence). The junction had 1 base not matched to a gene; V was cut back by 2 bases and J by 6 bases. The CDR3 extends over 14 amino acids.